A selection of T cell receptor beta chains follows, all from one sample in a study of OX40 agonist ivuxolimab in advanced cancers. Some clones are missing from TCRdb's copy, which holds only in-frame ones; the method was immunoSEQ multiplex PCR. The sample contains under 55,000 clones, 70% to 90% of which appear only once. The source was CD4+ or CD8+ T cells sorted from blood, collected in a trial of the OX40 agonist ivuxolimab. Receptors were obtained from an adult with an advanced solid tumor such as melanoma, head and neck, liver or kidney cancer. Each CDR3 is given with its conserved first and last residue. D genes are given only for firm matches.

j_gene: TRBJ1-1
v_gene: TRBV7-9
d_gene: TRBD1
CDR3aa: CASNHWGQGVGNTEAFF

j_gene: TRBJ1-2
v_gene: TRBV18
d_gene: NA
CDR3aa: CASSKEGGGYGYTF

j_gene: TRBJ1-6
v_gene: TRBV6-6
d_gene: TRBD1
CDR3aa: CATSGTGGNSPLHF

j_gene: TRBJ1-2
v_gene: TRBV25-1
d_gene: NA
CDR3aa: CASMQDNYGYTF

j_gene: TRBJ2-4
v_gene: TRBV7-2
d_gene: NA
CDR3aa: CASSSVAGAQNIQYF

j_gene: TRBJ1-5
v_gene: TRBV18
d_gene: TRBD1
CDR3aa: CASSQLIFDRGTQTGNQPQHF

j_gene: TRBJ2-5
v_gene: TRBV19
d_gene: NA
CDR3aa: CASSISGAQETQYF

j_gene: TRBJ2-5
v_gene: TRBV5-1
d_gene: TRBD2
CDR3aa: CASSFTSGGAGAETQYF

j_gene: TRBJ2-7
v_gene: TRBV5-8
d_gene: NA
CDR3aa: CASSKTGTYEQYF

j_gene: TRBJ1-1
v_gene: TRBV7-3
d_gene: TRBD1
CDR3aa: CASSSTPGQPNTEAFF

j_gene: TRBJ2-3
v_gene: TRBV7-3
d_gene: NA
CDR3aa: CASSARLLGTDTQYF

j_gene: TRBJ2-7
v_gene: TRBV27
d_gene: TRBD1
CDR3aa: CASRPQTGGHEQYF

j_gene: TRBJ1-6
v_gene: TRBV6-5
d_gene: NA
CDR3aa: CASSSGGRGYNSPLHF

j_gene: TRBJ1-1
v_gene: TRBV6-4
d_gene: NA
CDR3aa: CASRPTSWATEAFF

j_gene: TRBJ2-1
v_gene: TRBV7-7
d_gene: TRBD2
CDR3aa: CASSMASGGAINEQFF

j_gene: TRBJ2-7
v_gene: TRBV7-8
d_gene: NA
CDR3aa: CASSLGGNSYEQYF

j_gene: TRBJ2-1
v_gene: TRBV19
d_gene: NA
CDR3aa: CASSTGRTPYNEQFF

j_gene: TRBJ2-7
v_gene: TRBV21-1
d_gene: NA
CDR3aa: CASSKPGPSYEQYF

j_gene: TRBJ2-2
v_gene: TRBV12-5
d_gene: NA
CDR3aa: CASGPPVIVAGELFF

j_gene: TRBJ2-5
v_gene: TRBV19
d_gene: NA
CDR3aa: CASSIRETQYF

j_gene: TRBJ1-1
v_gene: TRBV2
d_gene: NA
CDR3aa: CASSESSAGNTEAFF

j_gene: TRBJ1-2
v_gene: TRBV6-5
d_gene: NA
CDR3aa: CASSLAQSGYGYTF

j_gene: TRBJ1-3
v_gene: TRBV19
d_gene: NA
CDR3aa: CASSEGVGGGNTIYF

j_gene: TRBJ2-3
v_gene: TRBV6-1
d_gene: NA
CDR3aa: CASSEDNKGVGTDTQYF

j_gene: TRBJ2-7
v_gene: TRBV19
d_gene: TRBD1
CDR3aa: CASSIDSPGQGGGYEQYF

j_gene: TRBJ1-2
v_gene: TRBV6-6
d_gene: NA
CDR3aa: CASSFDPTAHYGYTF

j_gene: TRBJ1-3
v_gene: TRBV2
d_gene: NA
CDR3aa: CASSEGGNPSGNTIYF

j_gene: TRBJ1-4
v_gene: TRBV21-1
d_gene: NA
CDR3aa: CASSRGLTASRARARKEKLFF

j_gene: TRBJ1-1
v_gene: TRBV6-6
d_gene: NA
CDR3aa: CASSYALVNTEAFF

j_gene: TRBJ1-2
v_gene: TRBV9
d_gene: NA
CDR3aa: CASSVGGDNYGYTF

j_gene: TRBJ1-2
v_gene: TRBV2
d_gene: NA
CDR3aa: CASSPGGSYGYTF

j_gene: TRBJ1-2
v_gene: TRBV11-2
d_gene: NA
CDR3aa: CASSLSSVGGIYGYTF

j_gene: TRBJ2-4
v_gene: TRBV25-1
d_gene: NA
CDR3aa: CASSESRNIQYF

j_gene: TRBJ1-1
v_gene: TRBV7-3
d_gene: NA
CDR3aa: CASSSGGSGLSNTEAFF

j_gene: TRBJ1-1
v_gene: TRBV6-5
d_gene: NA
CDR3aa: CASSYAGPTKLEAFF

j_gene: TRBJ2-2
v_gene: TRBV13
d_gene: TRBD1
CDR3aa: CASSSYHGTGGTGELFF

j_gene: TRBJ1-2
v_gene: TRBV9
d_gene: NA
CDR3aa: CASSVSSPDYGYTF

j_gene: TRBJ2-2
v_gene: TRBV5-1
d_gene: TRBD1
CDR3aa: CASSPGQGNTGELFF

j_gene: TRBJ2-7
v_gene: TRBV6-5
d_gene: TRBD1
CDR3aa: CASSTQGAPAYEQYF

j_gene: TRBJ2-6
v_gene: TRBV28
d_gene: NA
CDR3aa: CASTRWVGANVLTF

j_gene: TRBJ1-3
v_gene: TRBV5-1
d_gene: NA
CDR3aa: CASSVSLADTIYF

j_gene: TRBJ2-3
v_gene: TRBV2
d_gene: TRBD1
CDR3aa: CASSESSWTGGPTSTDTQYF

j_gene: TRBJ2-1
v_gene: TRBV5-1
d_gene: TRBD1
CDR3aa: CASSSLGQNSYNEQFF

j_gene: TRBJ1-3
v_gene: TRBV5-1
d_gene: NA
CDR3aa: CASSPGVSSGNTIYF

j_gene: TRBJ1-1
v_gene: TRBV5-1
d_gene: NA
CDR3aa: CASSIGLNGPSAEAFF

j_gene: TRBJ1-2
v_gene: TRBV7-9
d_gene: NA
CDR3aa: CASSLKSGIRYGYTF

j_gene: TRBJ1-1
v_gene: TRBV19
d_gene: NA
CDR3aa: CASSETAEAFF

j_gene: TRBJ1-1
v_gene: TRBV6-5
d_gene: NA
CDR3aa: CASSTGETGNTEAFF

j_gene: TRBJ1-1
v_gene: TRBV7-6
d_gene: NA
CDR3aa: CASSLEGRTNTEAFF

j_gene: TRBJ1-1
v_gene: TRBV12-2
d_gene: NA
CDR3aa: CASRLLLASGTEAFF

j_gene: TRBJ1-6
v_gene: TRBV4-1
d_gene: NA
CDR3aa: CASSQVQGSSYNSPLHF

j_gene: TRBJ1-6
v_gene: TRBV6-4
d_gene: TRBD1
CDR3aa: CASSRTGTYNSPLHF

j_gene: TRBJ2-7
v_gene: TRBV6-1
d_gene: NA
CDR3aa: CASSPGGDEQYF

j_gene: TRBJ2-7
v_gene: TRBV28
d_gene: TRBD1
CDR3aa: CASSRTGEPAYEQYF

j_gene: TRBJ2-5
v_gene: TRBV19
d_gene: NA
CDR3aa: CASSIGKGPQETQYF

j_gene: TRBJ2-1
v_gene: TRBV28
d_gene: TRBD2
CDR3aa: CASSLWGPGLGSYNEQFF

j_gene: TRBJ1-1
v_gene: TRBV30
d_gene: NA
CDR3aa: CAWIGRGSRTRAFF

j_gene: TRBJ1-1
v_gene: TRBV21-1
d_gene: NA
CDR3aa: CASSKEQAPTPPGNTEAFF

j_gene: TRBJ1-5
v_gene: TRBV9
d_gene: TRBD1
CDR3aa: CASSVTGEGQPQHF